This T cell receptor (beta chain) derives from a study of shared clonotypes between healthy human individuals. General study results and limits: Around 5% of naive CD4 clonotypes were common to several donors.

TCRdb keeps only in-frame clones here, not all; method: immunoSEQ multiplex PCR. The sample shows over a million clones, 75% to 80% of them seen only once. CDR1 and CDR2 (germline): MGHRA, YSYEKL. This CDR3 has 19 amino acids. The V gene lost 0 bases and the J gene lost 4 bases, with 19 bases spanning the gap. This clone occurred many times. The target antigen is unknown. The source material was memory CD4+ T cells from PBMCs. Subset given: CD45RA-negative fraction. This chain connects TRBV4-1 to TRBJ2-6, with TRBD2 as a possible D gene (6 bases). The source is a man younger than 35 in good health. Some clones in this sample may be carry-over from other donors' samples. The CDR3: CASSQDRLGGRSGANVLTF. The CDR3 nucleotides read TGCGCCAGCAGCCAAGACCGATTGGGGGGTAGGTCCGGGGCCAACGTCCTGACTTTC.